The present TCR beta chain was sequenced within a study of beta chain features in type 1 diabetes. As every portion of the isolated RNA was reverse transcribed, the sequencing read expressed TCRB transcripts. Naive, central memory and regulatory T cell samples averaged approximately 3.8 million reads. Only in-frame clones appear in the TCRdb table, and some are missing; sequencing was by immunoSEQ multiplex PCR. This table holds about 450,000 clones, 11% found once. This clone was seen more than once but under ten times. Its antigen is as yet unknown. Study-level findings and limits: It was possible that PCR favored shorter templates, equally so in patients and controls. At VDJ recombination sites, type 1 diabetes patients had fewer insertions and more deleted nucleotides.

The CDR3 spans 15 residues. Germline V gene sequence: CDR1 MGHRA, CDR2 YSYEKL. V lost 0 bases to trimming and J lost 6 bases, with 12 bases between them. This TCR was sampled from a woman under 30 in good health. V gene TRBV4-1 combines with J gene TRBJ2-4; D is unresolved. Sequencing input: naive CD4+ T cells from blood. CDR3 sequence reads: CASSQDGFGVNIQYF. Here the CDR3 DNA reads TGCGCCAGCAGCCAAGATGGGTTTGGGGTAAACATTCAGTACTTC.